This T cell receptor (beta chain) was recorded in a study of control samples from healthy donors and cancer patients. This clone appeared a single time. The CDR3 has 15 residues. CDR1 is SGHRS and CDR2 is YFSETQ in the germline V gene. Trimming removed 1 base at V and 0 bases at J, with 8 bases between. Sequencing was performed with immunoSEQ multiplex PCR; in TCRdb, only in-frame clones are kept and a portion is missing. The sample includes roughly 88,000 clones, about nine tenths of them seen just once. The sample was blood. The sequence came from a young woman in good health. This chain links TRBV5-1 with TRBJ2-1; D is uncertain. In DNA, the CDR3 is TGCGCCAGCAGCTTGAGTGGTGGCTCCTACAATGAGCAGTTCTTC. Translation gives CASSLSGGSYNEQFF.